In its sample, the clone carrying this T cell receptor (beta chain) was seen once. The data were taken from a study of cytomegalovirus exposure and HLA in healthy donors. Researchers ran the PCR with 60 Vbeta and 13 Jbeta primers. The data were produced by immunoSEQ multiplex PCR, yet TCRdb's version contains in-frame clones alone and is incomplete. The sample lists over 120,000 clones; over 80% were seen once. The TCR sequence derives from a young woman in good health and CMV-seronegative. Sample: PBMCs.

This CDR3 reads CASSGDGTYEQYF. CDR3 DNA sequence: TGTGCCAGCAGCGGAGACGGAACCTACGAGCAGTACTTC. J is TRBJ2-7 and V is TRBV2; D uncertain. V lost 6 bases and J lost 2, with 11 bases in between. CDR1 SNHLY and CDR2 FYNNEI come from the germline V gene. This CDR3 has 13 amino acids. Looking up the rest from reference TRBV2 and TRBJ2-7 gives the full variable domain: EPEVTQTPSHQVTQMGQEVILRCVPISNHLYFYWYRQILGQKVEFLVSFYNNEISEKSEIFDDQFSVERPDGSNFTLKIRSTKLEDSAMYFCASSGDGTYEQYFGPGTRLTVT.